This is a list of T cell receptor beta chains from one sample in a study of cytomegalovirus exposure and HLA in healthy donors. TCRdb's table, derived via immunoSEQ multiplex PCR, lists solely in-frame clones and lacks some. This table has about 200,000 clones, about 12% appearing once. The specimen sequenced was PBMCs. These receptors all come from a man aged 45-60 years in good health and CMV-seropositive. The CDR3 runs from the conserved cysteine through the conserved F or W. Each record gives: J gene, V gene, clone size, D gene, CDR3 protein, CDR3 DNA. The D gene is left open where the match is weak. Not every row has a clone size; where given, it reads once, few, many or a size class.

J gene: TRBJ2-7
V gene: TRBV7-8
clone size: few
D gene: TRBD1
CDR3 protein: CASRDRVDEQYF
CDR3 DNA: TGTGCCAGTCGGGACAGGGTTGACGAGCAGTACTTC

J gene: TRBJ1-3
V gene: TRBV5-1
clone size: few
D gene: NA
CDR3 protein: CASTLRDSGNTIYF
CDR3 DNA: TGCGCCAGCACGTTGAGGGACTCTGGAAACACCATATATTTT

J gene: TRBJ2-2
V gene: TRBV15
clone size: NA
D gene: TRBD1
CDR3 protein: CATGQGNTGELFF
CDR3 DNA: TGTGCCACCGGACAGGGAAACACCGGGGAGCTGTTTTTT

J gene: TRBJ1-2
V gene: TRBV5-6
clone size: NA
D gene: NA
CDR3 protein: CASSLRGRQNYGYTF
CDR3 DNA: TGTGCCAGCAGCTTGCGGGGGAGGCAAAACTATGGCTACACCTTC

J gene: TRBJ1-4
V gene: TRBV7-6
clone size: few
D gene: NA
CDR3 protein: CASSPIQGPEAEKLFF
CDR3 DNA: TGTGCCAGCAGTCCGATTCAGGGCCCCGAGGCTGAAAAACTGTTTTTT

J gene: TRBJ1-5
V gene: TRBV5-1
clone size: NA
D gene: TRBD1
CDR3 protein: CASSSTGGTFNQPQHF
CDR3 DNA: TGCGCCAGCAGTTCAACAGGGGGGACCTTTAATCAGCCCCAGCATTTT

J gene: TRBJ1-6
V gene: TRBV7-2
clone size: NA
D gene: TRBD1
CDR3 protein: CASSPRGQGKSPLHF
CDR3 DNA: TGTGCCAGCAGCCCCCGAGGACAGGGGAAATCACCCCTCCACTTT

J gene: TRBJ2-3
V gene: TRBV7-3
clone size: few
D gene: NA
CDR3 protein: CASSSGVGTQYF
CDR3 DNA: TGTGCCAGCAGCTCCGGGGTGGGTACGCAGTATTTT

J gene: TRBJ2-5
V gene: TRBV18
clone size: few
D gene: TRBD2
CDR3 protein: CASSPRLAGRETQYF
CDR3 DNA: TGTGCCAGCTCACCAAGACTAGCGGGCCGAGAGACCCAGTACTTC

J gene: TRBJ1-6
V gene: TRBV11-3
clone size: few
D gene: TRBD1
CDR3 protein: CASSLMPTGNNSPLHF
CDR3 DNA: TGTGCCAGCAGCTTAATGCCGACAGGGAATAATTCACCCCTCCACTTT

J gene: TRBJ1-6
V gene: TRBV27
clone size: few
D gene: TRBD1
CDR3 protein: CASSFPRGLGNSPLHF
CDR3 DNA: TGTGCCAGCAGTTTTCCCAGGGGGCTTGGTAATTCACCCCTCCACTTT

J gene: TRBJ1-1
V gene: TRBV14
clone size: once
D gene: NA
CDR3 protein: CASSQAAGITEAFF
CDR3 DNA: TGTGCCAGCAGCCAAGCGGCAGGGATTACTGAAGCTTTCTTT

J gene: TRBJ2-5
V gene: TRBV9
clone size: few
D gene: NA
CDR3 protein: CASSVGGRGLGETQYF
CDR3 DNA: TGTGCCAGCAGCGTAGGGGGCAGGGGTCTAGGGGAGACCCAGTACTTC

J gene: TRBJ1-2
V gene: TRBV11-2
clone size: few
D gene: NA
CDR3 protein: CASSFGGNGYTF
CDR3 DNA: TGTGCCAGCAGCTTTGGAGGGAATGGCTACACCTTC

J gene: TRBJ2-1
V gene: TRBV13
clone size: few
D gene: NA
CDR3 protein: CASSFGDTGDNEQFF
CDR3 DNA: TGTGCCAGCAGCTTTGGGGACACGGGCGACAATGAGCAGTTCTTC

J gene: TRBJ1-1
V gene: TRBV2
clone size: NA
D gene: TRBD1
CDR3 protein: CASNSQGVDTEAFF
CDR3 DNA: TGTGCCAGCAACTCACAGGGGGTTGACACTGAAGCTTTCTTT

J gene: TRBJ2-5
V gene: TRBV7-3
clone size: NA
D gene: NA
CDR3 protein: CASSSAPTETQYF
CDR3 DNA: TGTGCCAGCAGCTCCGCGCCTACAGAGACCCAGTACTTC

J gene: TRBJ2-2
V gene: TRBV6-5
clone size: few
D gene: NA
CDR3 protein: CASSRDFSGGELFF
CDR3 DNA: TGTGCCAGCAGCCGGGACTTTTCGGGAGGGGAGCTGTTTTTT

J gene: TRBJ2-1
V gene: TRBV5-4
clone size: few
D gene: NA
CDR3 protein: CASRENYRGGNEQFF
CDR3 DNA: TGTGCCAGCAGGGAGAACTACAGGGGAGGCAATGAGCAGTTCTTC

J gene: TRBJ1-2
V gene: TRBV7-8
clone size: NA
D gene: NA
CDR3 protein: CASSFGSGYTF
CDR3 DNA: TGTGCCAGCAGCTTTGGGAGCGGCTACACCTTC

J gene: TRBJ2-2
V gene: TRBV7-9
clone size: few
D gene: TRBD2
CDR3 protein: CASSPGLAGNTGELFF
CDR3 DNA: TGTGCCAGCAGCCCTGGACTAGCGGGAAACACCGGGGAGCTGTTTTTT

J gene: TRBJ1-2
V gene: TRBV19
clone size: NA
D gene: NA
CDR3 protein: CASTSGVHYGYTF
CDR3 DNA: TGTGCCAGTACCTCGGGGGTGCACTATGGCTACACCTTC

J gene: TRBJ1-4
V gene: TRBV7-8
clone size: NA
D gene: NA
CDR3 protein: CASSLTDWLFF
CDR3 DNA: TGTGCCAGCAGCTTAACGGACTGGCTGTTTTTT

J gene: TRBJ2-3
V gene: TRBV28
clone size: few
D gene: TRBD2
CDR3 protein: CASSSSGLAADTDTQYF
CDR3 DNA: TGTGCCAGCAGTTCCTCGGGACTAGCGGCGGACACAGATACGCAGTATTTT

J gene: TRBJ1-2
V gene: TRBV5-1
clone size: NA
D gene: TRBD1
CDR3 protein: CTSSGAGGHYGYTF
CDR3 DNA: TGCACCAGCAGCGGCGCAGGGGGCCACTATGGCTACACCTTC

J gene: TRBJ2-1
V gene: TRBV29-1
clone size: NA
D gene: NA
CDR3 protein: CSVARDRNNEQFF
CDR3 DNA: TGCAGCGTGGCCCGGGATAGGAACAATGAGCAGTTCTTC

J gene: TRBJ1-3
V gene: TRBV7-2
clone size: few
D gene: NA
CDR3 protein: CASSLAGSGNTIYF
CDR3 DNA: TGTGCCAGCAGCTTGGCAGGCTCTGGAAACACCATATATTTT

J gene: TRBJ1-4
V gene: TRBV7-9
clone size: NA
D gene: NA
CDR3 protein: CASQRQFEKLFF
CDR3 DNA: TGTGCCAGCCAGAGACAGTTTGAAAAACTGTTTTTT

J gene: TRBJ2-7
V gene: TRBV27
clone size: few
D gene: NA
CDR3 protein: CATSPSTGPYEQYF
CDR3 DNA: TGTGCCACCTCACCCTCGACAGGACCCTACGAGCAGTACTTC

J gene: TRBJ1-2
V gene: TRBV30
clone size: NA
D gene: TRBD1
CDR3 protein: CAWNLSRDRGYGYTF
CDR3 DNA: TGTGCCTGGAACCTTTCCCGGGACAGGGGTTATGGCTACACCTTC

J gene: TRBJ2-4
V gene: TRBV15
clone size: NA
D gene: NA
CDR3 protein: CATSRDSLKNIQYF
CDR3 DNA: TGTGCCACCAGCAGAGATTCTCTCAAAAACATTCAGTACTTC

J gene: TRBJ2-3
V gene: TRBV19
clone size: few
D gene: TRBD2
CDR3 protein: CASSIPRTSAENTQYF
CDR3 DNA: TGTGCCAGTAGTATCCCCCGGACTAGCGCCGAGAATACGCAGTATTTT

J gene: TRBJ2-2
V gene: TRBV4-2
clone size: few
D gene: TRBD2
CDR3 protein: CASSREGLAGGLINTGELFF
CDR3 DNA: TGTGCCAGCAGCCGGGAAGGACTAGCGGGGGGGCTAATAAACACCGGGGAGCTGTTTTTT

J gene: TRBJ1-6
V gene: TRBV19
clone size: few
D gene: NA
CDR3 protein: CASSQQDESPLHF
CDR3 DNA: TGTGCCAGTAGTCAACAGGATGAGTCACCCCTCCACTTT

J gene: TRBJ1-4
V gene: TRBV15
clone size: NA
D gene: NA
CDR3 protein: CATSREKSGGKLFF
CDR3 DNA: TGTGCCACCAGCAGAGAAAAAAGCGGGGGAAAACTGTTTTTT

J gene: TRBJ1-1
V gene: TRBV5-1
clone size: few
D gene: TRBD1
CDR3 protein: CASSPGDRAGDAFF
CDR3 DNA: TGCGCCAGCAGCCCCGGAGACAGGGCCGGCGACGCTTTCTTT

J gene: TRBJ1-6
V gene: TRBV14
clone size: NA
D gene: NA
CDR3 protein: CASSQDPSYSPLHF
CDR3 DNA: TGTGCCAGCAGCCAAGACCCATCATATTCACCCCTCCACTTT